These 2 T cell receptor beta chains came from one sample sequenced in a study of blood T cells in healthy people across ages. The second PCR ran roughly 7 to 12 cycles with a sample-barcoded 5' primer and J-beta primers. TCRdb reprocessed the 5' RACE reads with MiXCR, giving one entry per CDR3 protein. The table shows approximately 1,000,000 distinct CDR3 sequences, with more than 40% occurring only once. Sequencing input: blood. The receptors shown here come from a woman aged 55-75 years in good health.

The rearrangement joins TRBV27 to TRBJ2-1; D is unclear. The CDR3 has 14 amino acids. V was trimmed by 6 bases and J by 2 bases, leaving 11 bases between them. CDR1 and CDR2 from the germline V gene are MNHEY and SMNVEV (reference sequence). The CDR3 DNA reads TGTGCCAGCAGCATAGGGCGGACCTACAATGAGCAGTTCTTC. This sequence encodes CASSIGRTYNEQFF.

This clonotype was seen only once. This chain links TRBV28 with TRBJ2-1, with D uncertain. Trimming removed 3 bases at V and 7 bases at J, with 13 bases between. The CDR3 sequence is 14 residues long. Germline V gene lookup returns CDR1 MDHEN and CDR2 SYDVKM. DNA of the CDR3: TGTGCCAGCAGTTTCCCGGTCGAGGTTAATGAGCAGTTCTTC. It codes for CASSFPVEVNEQFF.